The sequence of this TCR beta chain was determined in a study of cytomegalovirus exposure and HLA in healthy donors. With 60 Vbeta and 13 Jbeta primers, the PCR was carried out. Original processing notes: Counted up in a later analysis, unique TCR beta chains came to some 80 million, with around 10 million shared. Assay: immunoSEQ multiplex PCR; the TCRdb copy retains only in-frame clones and omits some. D and trimming were read from the DNA, whereas the V and J calls and clone size are those reported in that table. The sample records about 120,000 clones, about four fifths being singletons. The V and J ends lost 0 bases and 2 bases respectively, with 8 bases between them. This CDR3 is 14 amino acids long. The germline V gene encodes CDR1 SEHNR and CDR2 FQNEAQ (reference sequence).

The chain joins TRBV7-9 to TRBJ2-7; D is undetermined. Material for sequencing was PBMCs. The receptor was derived from a young man in good health and CMV-seropositive. For the CDR3, the DNA is TGTGCCAGCAGCTTAGCTACTTTACCCTACGAGCAGTACTTC. Its protein is CASSLATLPYEQYF.